This note documents a single T cell receptor (beta chain) sequence. Antigen: not known. This specimen comes from a study of shared clonotypes between healthy human individuals. General study points: Four donors shared 4.5% to 6.5% of their naive CD4 clonotypes.

Only in-frame clones appear in the TCRdb table, and some are missing; sequencing was by immunoSEQ multiplex PCR. The table shows 2.3 million or so clones, with 85% to 95% occurring only once. Germline-derived CDR1 and CDR2 are SGHTA and FQGTGA. The V end was cut by 4 bases, the J end by 4 bases, with 13 bases between. This CDR3 comprises 14 residues. The receptor's source is a man aged 18 to 29 in good health. Some clones in this sample may be carry-over from other donors' samples. The sample was naive CD4+ T cells from PBMCs. The sample's subset: CD45RA+ positively selected. The chain is built from TRBV7-3 and TRBJ1-1; D is possibly TRBD1 (6 bases). This chain's CDR3 is CASSSQGSLTEAFF. CDR3 DNA: TGTGCCAGCAGCTCACAGGGAAGCCTCACTGAAGCTTTCTTT.